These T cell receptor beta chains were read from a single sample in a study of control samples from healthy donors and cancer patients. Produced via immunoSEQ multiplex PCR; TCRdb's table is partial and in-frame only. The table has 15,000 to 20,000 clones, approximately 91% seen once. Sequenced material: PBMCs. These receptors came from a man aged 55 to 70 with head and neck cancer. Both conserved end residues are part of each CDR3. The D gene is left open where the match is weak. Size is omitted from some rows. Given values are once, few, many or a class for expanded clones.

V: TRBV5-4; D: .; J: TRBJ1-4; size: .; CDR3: CASSLALGGNEKLFF; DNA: TGTGCCAGCAGCTTGGCCCTGGGAGGGAATGAAAAACTGTTTTTT
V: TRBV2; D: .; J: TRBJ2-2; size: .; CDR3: CASSEETGELFF; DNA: TGTGCCAGCAGTGAAGAGACCGGGGAGCTGTTTTTT
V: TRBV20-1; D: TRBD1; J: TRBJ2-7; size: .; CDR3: CSARTGFEQYF; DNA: TGCAGTGCTCGGACAGGTTTCGAGCAGTACTTC
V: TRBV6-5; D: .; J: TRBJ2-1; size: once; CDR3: CASSSRGAGNNEQFF; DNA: TGTGCCAGCAGCAGTAGGGGGGCAGGGAACAATGAGCAGTTCTTC
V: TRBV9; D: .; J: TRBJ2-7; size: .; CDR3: CASRGQDYKQSEQYF; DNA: TGTGCCTCCCGGGGTCAAGACTACAAACAATCCGAGCAGTACTTC
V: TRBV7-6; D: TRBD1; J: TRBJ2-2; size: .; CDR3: CASSLVQQGTGELFF; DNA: TGTGCCAGCAGCTTAGTACAACAGGGGACCGGGGAGCTGTTTTTT
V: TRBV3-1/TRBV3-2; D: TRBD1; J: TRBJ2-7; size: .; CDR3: CAVQGAGSSYEQYF; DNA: TGTGCCGTCCAGGGGGCAGGGAGCTCCTACGAGCAGTACTTC
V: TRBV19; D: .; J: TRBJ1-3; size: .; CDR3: CASSIGTAGNTIYF; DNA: TGTGCCAGTAGTATAGGTACAGCTGGAAACACCATATATTTT
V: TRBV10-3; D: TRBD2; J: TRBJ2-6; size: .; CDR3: CAISREGTGANVLTF; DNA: TGTGCCATCAGTAGGGAGGGCACTGGGGCCAACGTCCTGACTTTC
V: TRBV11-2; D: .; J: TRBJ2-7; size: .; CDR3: CASSSPQERDYEQYF; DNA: TGTGCCAGCAGCTCACCGCAAGAGCGAGACTACGAGCAGTACTTC
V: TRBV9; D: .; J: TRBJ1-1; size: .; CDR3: CASSVVEENTEAFF; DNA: TGTGCCAGCAGCGTAGTGGAGGAGAACACTGAAGCTTTCTTT
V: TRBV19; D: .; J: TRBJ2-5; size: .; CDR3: CASSIDGRGETQYF; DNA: TGTGCCAGTAGTATAGATGGTAGGGGGGAGACCCAGTACTTC
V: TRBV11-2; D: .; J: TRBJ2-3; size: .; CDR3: CASSLRGGPADTQYF; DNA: TGTGCCAGCAGCTTAAGGGGGGGCCCCGCAGATACGCAGTATTTT
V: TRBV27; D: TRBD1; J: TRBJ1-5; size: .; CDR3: CASSPIGGTGWSGSNQPQHF; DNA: TGTGCCAGCAGTCCAATAGGTGGGACAGGGTGGTCGGGAAGCAATCAGCCCCAGCATTTT
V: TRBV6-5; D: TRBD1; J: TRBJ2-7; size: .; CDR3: CASNNAGTGFYEQYF; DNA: TGTGCCAGCAATAACGCCGGGACAGGGTTCTACGAGCAGTACTTC
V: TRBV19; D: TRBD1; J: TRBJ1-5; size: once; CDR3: CASREGTGRRRSNQPQHF; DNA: TGTGCCAGTAGGGAGGGGACAGGGCGGAGGAGGAGCAATCAGCCCCAGCATTTT
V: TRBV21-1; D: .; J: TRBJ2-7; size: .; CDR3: CASSKAGGPPF; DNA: TGTGCCAGCAGCAAAGCGGGGGGCCCGCCTTTC
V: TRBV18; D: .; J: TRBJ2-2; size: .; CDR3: CASSDLTGTGELFF; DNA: TGTGCCAGCTCAGATCTTACAGGCACCGGGGAGCTGTTTTTT
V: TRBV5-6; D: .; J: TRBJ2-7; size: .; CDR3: CASSLPTTISYEQYF; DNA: TGTGCCAGCAGCTTGCCGACGACAATCTCCTACGAGCAGTACTTC
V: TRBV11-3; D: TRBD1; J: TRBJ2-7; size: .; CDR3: CASSLRDRGDEQYF; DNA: TGTGCCAGCAGCTTAAGGGACAGGGGGGACGAGCAGTACTTC
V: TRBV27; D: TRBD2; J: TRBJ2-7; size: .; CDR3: CASSLSAGAPYEQYF; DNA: TGTGCCAGCAGTTTATCAGCGGGGGCACCCTACGAGCAGTACTTC
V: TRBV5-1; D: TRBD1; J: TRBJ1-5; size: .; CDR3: CASSPGGYSNQPQHF; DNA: TGCGCCAGCAGCCCAGGGGGATATAGCAATCAGCCCCAGCATTTT
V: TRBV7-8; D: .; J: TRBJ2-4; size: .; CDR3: CASSPGKAGSKNIQYF; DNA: TGTGCCAGCAGCCCGGGGAAGGCAGGGTCCAAAAACATTCAGTACTTC
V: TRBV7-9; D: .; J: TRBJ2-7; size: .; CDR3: CASSPGRYEQYF; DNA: TGTGCCAGCAGCCCAGGAAGGTACGAGCAGTACTTC
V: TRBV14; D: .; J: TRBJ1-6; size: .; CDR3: CASSQGWGSYNSPLHF; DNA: TGTGCCAGCAGCCAAGGGTGGGGGTCCTATAATTCACCCCTCCACTTT
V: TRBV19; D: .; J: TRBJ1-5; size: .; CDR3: CASWAGEGSNQPQHF; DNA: TGTGCCAGTTGGGCGGGGGAGGGGAGCAATCAGCCCCAGCATTTT
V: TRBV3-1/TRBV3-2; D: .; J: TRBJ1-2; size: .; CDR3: CASSSRVGLDGYTF; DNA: TGTGCCAGCAGCTCGCGGGTCGGTTTGGATGGCTACACCTTC
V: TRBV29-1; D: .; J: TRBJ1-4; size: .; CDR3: CSVERGGSEKLFF; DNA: TGCAGCGTTGAAAGAGGTGGGAGTGAAAAACTGTTTTTT
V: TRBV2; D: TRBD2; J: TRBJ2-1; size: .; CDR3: CASSEEGLAGGRGEQFF; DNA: TGTGCCAGCAGTGAAGAGGGACTAGCGGGGGGGCGTGGTGAGCAGTTCTTC
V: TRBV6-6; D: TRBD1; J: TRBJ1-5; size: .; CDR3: CASRLWTGTQPQHF; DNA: TGTGCCAGCAGACTTTGGACAGGGACTCAGCCCCAGCATTTT
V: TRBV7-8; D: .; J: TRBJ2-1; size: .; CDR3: CASSSSPGVLAYNEQFF; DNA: TGTGCCAGCAGCTCCAGCCCAGGGGTCCTAGCCTACAATGAGCAGTTCTTC
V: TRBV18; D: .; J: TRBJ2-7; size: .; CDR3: CASSPNSYEQYF; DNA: TGTGCCAGCTCACCAAACTCCTACGAGCAGTACTTC
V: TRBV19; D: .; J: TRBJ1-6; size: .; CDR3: CASKRQDNSPLHF; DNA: TGTGCCAGTAAGCGACAGGATAATTCACCCCTCCACTTT
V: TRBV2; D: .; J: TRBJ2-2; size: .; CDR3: CAKGGRTGELFF; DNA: TGTGCCAAGGGGGGCCGGACCGGGGAGCTGTTTTTT
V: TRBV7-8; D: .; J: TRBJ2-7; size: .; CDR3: CASSLGGDLVAYEQYF; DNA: TGTGCCAGCAGCTTAGGAGGGGACTTAGTCGCCTACGAGCAGTACTTC
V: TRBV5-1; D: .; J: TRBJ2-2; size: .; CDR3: CASSLGANTGELFF; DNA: TGCGCCAGCAGCTTGGGCGCGAACACCGGGGAGCTGTTTTTT
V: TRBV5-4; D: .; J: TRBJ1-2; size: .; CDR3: CASSSGEPHYGYTF; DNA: TGTGCCAGCAGCAGCGGGGAGCCCCACTATGGCTACACCTTC
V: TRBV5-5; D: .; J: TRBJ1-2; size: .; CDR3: CASSPLAAKEGYTF; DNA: TGTGCCAGCAGCCCGCTAGCAGCCAAGGAGGGCTACACCTTC
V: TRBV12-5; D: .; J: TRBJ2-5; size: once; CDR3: CASGNAGQETQYF; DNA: TGTGCTAGTGGTAATGCAGGCCAAGAGACCCAGTACTTC
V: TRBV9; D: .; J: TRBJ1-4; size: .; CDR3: CASSVGDEKLFF; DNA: TGTGCCAGCAGCGTAGGAGATGAAAAACTGTTTTTT
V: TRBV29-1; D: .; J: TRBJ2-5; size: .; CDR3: CSAGGGRETQYF; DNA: TGCAGCGCCGGGGGCGGTCGGGAGACCCAGTACTTC
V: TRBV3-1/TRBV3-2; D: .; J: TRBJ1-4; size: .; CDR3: CASSQQTVNGAEKLFF; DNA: TGTGCCAGCAGCCAACAAACCGTCAACGGGGCTGAAAAACTGTTTTTT
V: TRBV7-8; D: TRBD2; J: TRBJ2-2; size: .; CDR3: CASSPAGGPAGELFF; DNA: TGTGCCAGCAGCCCAGCGGGGGGGCCCGCCGGGGAGCTGTTTTTT
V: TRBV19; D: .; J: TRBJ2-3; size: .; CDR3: CASSYLFTDTQYF; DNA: TGTGCCAGTAGTTATCTTTTTACAGATACGCAGTATTTT
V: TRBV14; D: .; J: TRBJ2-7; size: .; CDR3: CASSPTGLSGWREQYF; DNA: TGTGCCAGCAGCCCTACAGGTCTATCGGGTTGGCGGGAGCAGTACTTC
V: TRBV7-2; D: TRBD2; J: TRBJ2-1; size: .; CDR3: CASSFEGGGGPYNEQFF; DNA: TGTGCCAGCAGCTTTGAGGGCGGGGGGGGCCCCTACAATGAGCAGTTCTTC
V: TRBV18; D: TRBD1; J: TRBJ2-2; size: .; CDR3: CASSPLNRGRGTGELFF; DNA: TGTGCCAGCTCACCACTTAACAGGGGGCGAGGAACCGGGGAGCTGTTTTTT
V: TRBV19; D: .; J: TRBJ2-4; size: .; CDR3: CASTQGGAKNIQYF; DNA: TGTGCCAGTACCCAGGGGGGAGCCAAAAACATTCAGTACTTC
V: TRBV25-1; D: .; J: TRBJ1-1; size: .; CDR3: CASKGLNTEAFF; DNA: TGTGCCAGTAAGGGTCTGAACACTGAAGCTTTCTTT
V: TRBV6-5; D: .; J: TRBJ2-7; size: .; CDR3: CASSYGQGTYEQYF; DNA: TGTGCCAGCAGTTACGGTCAGGGGACCTACGAGCAGTACTTC
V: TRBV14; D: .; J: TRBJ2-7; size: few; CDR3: CASSQKRTADEQYF; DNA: TGTGCCAGCAGCCAAAAGAGGACAGCTGACGAGCAGTACTTC
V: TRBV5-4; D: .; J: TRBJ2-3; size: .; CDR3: CASSLGSSGTDTQYF; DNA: TGTGCCAGCAGCTTGGGTTCTTCAGGAACAGATACGCAGTATTTT
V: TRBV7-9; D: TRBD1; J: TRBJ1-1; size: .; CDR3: CASRTGDTEAFF; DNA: TGTGCCAGCAGGACAGGGGACACTGAAGCTTTCTTT
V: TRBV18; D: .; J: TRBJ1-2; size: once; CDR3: CASSPPWGGEYGYTF; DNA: TGTGCCAGCTCACCACCGTGGGGGGGCGAGTATGGCTACACCTTC